This T cell receptor beta chain comes out of a study of blood T cells in healthy people across ages. Using a J-beta primer mix together with a sample-barcoded 5' primer, a second PCR was run for about 6 to 12 cycles. TCRdb re-called the 5' RACE reads with MiXCR, one entry per CDR3 protein. The sample comprises 750,000 to 950,000 distinct CDR3 sequences, approximately 55% of which are singletons, and about 38% rests with the top ten. As to this clonotype: Its antigen is not identified.

There are 14 residues in the CDR3. The germline V gene has CDR1 DFQATT and CDR2 SNEGSKA (reference sequence). Trimming removed 0 bases at V and 3 bases at J, with 10 bases between. Study-level results: Among T cells, TCR beta diversity per million cells dropped roughly linearly as age rose.

The V call is TRBV20-1, the J call TRBJ2-3; D unresolved. Sequencing input: blood. The source of this sequence is a man at least 80 years old in good health. The CDR3 nucleotides read TGCAGTGCTAGAGACCCCACCAGGACAGATACGCAGTATTTT. It codes for CSARDPTRTDTQYF.